The present entry profiles one T cell receptor (beta chain) with its context. Its antigen remains unknown. The repertoire was sequenced with immunoSEQ multiplex PCR; TCRdb's copy has only in-frame clones and lacks some. The sample carries about 350,000 clones, roughly nine tenths recorded once. These data are taken from a study of Ad26.COV2.S vaccination and SARS-CoV-2 variants. The trim removed 4 bases at V and 4 bases at J, leaving 7 bases unmatched. This CDR3 comprises 15 residues. CDR1 is LNHDA and CDR2 is SQIVND in the germline V gene (reference sequence). As for treatment: 19 received Ad26.COV2.S at low or high dose, single or two shots; 5 received placebo; per-sample allocation not given. Sampling occurred on day 63 after the first vaccine or placebo injection. In Boston, the donor was an adult between 18-55 years of age. The study, taken as a whole, reports: Similar non-spike TCR breadth was seen in vaccine and placebo recipients. The placebo group had lower spike-specific TCR breadth than the vaccine recipients did. A substantial breadth of spike-specific CD8+ and CD4+ T cell responses after vaccination has been reported.

The receptor was derived from a person aged 18-65 years who received the Ad26.COV2.S COVID-19 vaccine or a placebo. The chain has TRBV19 and TRBJ2-3, with 8 bases matching TRBD1. The sequences come from peripheral blood, collected in a trial of Ad26.COV2.S vaccine versus placebo. CDR3 region: CASSKDRDHSDTQYF. CDR3 in DNA: TGTGCCAGTAGTAAGGACAGGGATCATTCAGATACGCAGTATTTT.